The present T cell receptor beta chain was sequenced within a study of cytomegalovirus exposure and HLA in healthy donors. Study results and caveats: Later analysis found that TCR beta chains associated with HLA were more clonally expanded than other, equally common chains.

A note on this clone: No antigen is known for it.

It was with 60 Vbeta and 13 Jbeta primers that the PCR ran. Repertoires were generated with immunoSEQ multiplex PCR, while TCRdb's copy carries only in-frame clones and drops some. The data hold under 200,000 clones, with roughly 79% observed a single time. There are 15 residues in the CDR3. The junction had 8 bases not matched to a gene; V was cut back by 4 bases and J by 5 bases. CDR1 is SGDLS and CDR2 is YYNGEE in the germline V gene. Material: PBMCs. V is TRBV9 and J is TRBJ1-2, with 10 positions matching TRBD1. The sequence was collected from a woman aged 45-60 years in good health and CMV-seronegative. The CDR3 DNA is TGTGCCAGCAGCCCAACGACAGGGGGCGAATATGGCTACACCTTC. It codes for CASSPTTGGEYGYTF. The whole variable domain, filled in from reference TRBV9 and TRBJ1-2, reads DSGVTQTPKHLITATGQRVTLRCSPRSGDLSVYWYQQSLDQGLQFLIQYYNGEERAKGNILERFSAQQFPDLHSELNLSSLELGDSALYFCASSPTTGGEYGYTFGSGTRLTVV.